The clone carrying this T cell receptor beta chain was recorded a few times. Its antigen is unknown. This sample is drawn from a study of long-term antiretroviral therapy in people with HIV. Study-wide results and caveats: HIV repertoires spanned narrower CDR3 length ranges than controls.

The V end was cut by 1 base, the J end by 4 bases, with 14 bases between. This CDR3 contains 16 residues. Per germline, CDR1 MGHRA and CDR2 YSYEKL. Assay version v3.0 of immunoSEQ was used, and it was run at survey level. Generated by immunoSEQ multiplex PCR, the TCRdb table keeps only in-frame clones and is missing some. The sample contains tens of thousands of clones, around 80% of which appear only once. In each sample, about 0.9-10 million cryopreserved PBMC were present before DNA extraction. The input for sequencing was unsorted PBMCs, taken 3 years after starting antiretroviral therapy. This rearrangement joins TRBV4-1 to TRBJ1-5, with TRBD1 as a possible D gene (5 bases). This receptor was identified in a man aged 50 to 60 with HIV. CDR3 nucleotides: TGCGCCAGCAGCCAAGCTTTCGTGACAGAAAATCAGCCCCAGCATTTT. Translating it yields CASSQAFVTENQPQHF.